Each of the 3 T cell receptor beta chains below was sequenced from the same sample in a study of sequential checkpoint blockade in melanoma. Sequenced by immunoSEQ multiplex PCR; TCRdb stores in-frame clones only, minus some. This sample yields 7,000 to 10,000 clones, of which roughly 60% are seen a single time; 50% belongs to the top ten. Treatment denoted: randomized to nivolumab then ipilimumab (arm A) or the reverse (arm B). The sequencing used CD8+ T cells sorted from blood (inferred from file names), collected from a patient given nivolumab and ipilimumab in sequence. The receptor set was obtained from a human patient with melanoma. Some clones in this sample may be carry-over from other donors' samples.

This clone was counted only a few times. This chain links TRBV7-6 with TRBJ2-7; 8 nucleotides line up with TRBD2. Losses at the gene ends were 2 bases for V and 5 bases for J; bases not matched to a gene: 8. The CDR3 sequence is 15 residues long. The germline gives CDR1 SGHVS, CDR2 FNYEAQ. DNA for the CDR3: TGTGCCAGCAGCTTAACGGGGGGGGAGGGCGACGAGCAGTACTTC. Translated, it gives CASSLTGGEGDEQYF. Drawing the rest from reference TRBV7-6 and TRBJ2-7, the complete variable domain is GAGVSQSPRYKVTKRGQDVALRCDPISGHVSLYWYRQALGQGPEFLTYFNYEAQQDKSGLPNDRFSAERPEGSISTLTIQRTEQRDSAMYRCASSLTGGEGDEQYFGPGTRLTVT.

This clone was observed once. The chain has TRBV12-5 and TRBJ1-2; D may be TRBD1 (5 bases). This CDR3 has 12 amino acids. With 6 bases removed from V and 4 bases from J, the gap between germline ends came to 9 bases. Germline V gene sequence: CDR1 LGHNT, CDR2 FRNRAP. CDR3 in amino acids: CASGRQIYGYTF. Here the CDR3 DNA reads TGTGCTAGTGGGCGACAGATCTATGGCTACACCTTC. The whole variable domain, remainder taken from reference TRBV12-5 and TRBJ1-2, is DARVTQTPRHKVTEMGQEVTMRCQPILGHNTVFWYRQTMMQGLELLAYFRNRAPLDDSGMPKDRFSAEMPDATLATLKIQPSEPRDSAVYFCASGRQIYGYTFGSGTRLTVV.

V usage is TRBV5-1 and J usage is TRBJ2-3, with TRBD2 matching over 14 bases. The ends lost 3 bases at V and 6 bases at J; junction bases unmatched: 0. CDR3 length: 14 amino acids. Germline-derived CDR1 and CDR2 are SGHRS and YFSETQ. CDR3: CASSWTSGGDTQYF. CDR3 bases: TGCGCCAGCAGCTGGACTAGCGGGGGGGATACGCAGTATTTT.